These T cell receptor beta chains were read from a single sample in a study of immune characterization of retroperitoneal liposarcoma. MiXCR was run by TCRdb on the PCR reads, yielding one entry per CDR3 protein. Among some 7,700 distinct CDR3 sequences listed, just under 30% were seen once. The sample comprised blood. The source of these receptors is a male donor with retroperitoneal liposarcoma. The conserved cysteine and the conserved F or W are not part of the CDR3 here.

>TRBV7-3
ASRHSEGDEQF
>TRBV6-6
ASSYGRVGYEQY
>TRBV7-2
ASSSYRETQY
>TRBV5-1
ASSFATGTSYNEQF
>TRBV12-3/TRBV12-4
ASGPTAYEQF
>TRBV12-3/TRBV12-4
ASTTGWGNTDTQY
>TRBV7-4
ASSLRQQETQY
>TRBV6-1
ASRTGTANTGELF
>TRBV6-1
ASSESPANYGYT
>TRBV7-2
ASSPTLGLEQF
>TRBV6-1
ASSEATGDSYEQF
>TRBV6-1
ASSVIQHQPQH
>TRBV5-1
ASSVLAVEPTDTQY
>TRBV6-1
ASSTDSSGNTIY
>TRBV10-2
ASSGEVGKAGRSTRETQY
>TRBV7-2
ASSSRTGSLEAF
>TRBV6-1
ALRTALQETQY